This T cell receptor (beta chain) was recorded in a study of T and B cells in COVID-19 patients. Study summary: Blood was sampled from COVID-19 patients who were either actively infected or recovered. Study-level findings and limits: Clonality of TRB repertoires was high in active COVID-19; recovery brought above-healthy diversity and richness. No sequencing was yet done of CD4+, regulatory or CD8+ subsets, or of SARS-CoV-2-responsive or tetramer+ sorted cells.

Multiplex PCR with BIOMED2 TRB-A/B primer pools amplified TRB rearrangements. TCRdb reanalysed the multiplex PCR reads using MiXCR and keeps one entry per CDR3 protein. The sample includes 20,000 to 25,000 distinct CDR3 sequences, approximately 28% seen only once; the top ten take 2.5% to 3%. Comment on this clonotype: What it recognizes is unknown. Germline and junction disagree at one end, which may indicate a read error.

There are 14 residues in the CDR3. Looked up from germline, CDR1 is LNHDA and CDR2 is SQIVND (reference sequence). Blood genomic DNA input for TRB amplification was 250-500 ng. The TCR comes from a human donor who had recovered from COVID-19. The rearrangement uses TRBV19 and TRBJ1-1, with D possibly TRBD1 on 5 matching bases. Sequenced material: blood. The CDR3 coding sequence is TGTGCCAGAAGTATGGCCAGGGTGAACACTGAAGCTTTCTTT. Its translation: CARSMARVNTEAFF. The whole variable domain, filled in from reference TRBV19 and TRBJ1-1, reads DGGITQSPKYLFRKEGQNVTLSCEQNLNHDAMYWYRQDPGQGLRLIYYSQIVNDFQKGDIAEGYSVSREKKESFPLTVTSAQKNPTAFYLCARSMARVNTEAFFGQGTRLTVV.